This T cell receptor (beta chain) was profiled in a study of PD-1 blockade in classical Hodgkin lymphoma. Study details: Every 2 weeks, patients got 3 mg/kg intravenous nivolumab.

Documented time point: cycle 4 day 1 (C4D1), after five to seven weeks of nivolumab. There was relapse after autologous stem cell transplantation in every patient, and there was variation in brentuximab vedotin exposure. Sequenced by immunoSEQ multiplex PCR; TCRdb stores in-frame clones only, minus some. The repertoire holds 80,000 to 95,000 clones, with 83% as singletons. Findings and caveats of the study: When set against healthy donors, newly diagnosed patients were reported to show lower baseline TCR diversity.

About this clone: Antigen: not known.

The CDR3 is 14 residues long. V shed 2 bases and J shed 4 bases, with 11 bases lying between them. CDR1 and CDR2 (germline): SGHNT, YYREEE (reference sequence). The TCR comes from a human donor with classical Hodgkin lymphoma. This chain links TRBV5-4 with TRBJ2-3; the D gene is possibly TRBD1 (6 bases). Sequencing was performed on peripheral blood mononuclear cells (PBMCs), taken before the fourth cycle of nivolumab. CDR3: CASSLSGAADTQYF. Here the CDR3 DNA reads TGTGCCAGCAGCTTATCAGGGGCAGCAGATACGCAGTATTTT.